This T cell receptor beta chain was identified in a study of cytomegalovirus exposure and HLA in healthy donors. V dropped 2 bases and J dropped 1 base, with 17 bases sitting between them. The CDR3 contains 18 residues. Germline CDR1 reads SGHTA; CDR2 reads FQGNSA. Study-wide results and limits: Several of the most significant clusters appeared linked to common viral pathogens, based on a later analysis. Donors were assumed by presence/absence analyses to have roughly uniform sequencing depth.

Points on this clone: Its antigen remains unidentified.

The primer mix had 60 Vbeta and 13 Jbeta primers. Profiled with immunoSEQ multiplex PCR; TCRdb holds only in-frame clones, not every one. The table records 150,000 to 200,000 clones, about 80% of them present only once. Material: PBMCs. The J gene is TRBJ2-2, the V gene TRBV7-2; D perhaps matches TRBD2 (6 bases). The clonotype originates from a man between 35 and 55 years old in good health and CMV-seronegative. The CDR3 region has the DNA TGTGCCAGCAGCTTAAGCCTCCTGCGGGGTCGGAACACCGGGGAGCTGTTTTTT. The encoded protein is CASSLSLLRGRNTGELFF.